This T cell receptor beta chain was identified in a study of T cells in narcolepsy. Study-level findings and limits: Reportedly, autoreactive clonotypes were serially detected in patients' blood but not controls'. No autoreactive T cell clone sequences appeared in some memory CD4+ repertoires. HCRT-specific and TRIB2-specific autoreactive clonotypes appeared among same-patient CSF and blood CD4+ clonotypes.

Trimming shortened V by 7 bases and J by 3 bases, and 12 bases separated the two germline ends. CDR3 length: 14 residues. The germline CDR1 and CDR2 sequences are LNHDA and SQIVND (reference sequence). Here immunoSEQ multiplex PCR was the method, and the copy in TCRdb shows in-frame clones only, minus some. This table has about 33,000 clones, approximately 80% appearing once. This clone has only one observation. Its target is not known. This clonotype was obtained from a human donor with narcolepsy. The rearrangement joins TRBV19 to TRBJ1-4; D is undetermined. Material for sequencing was CD45RA- memory CD4+ T cells from PBMCs. CDR3 nucleotides: TGTGCCAGTATCTTTGTGATTCCTAATGAAAAACTGTTTTTT. It is translated as CASIFVIPNEKLFF. The full variable domain, in which reference TRBV19 and TRBJ1-4 provide the parts outside the CDR3, is DGGITQSPKYLFRKEGQNVTLSCEQNLNHDAMYWYRQDPGQGLRLIYYSQIVNDFQKGDIAEGYSVSREKKESFPLTVTSAQKNPTAFYLCASIFVIPNEKLFFGSGTQLSVL.